A selection of T cell receptor beta chains follows, all from one sample in a study of patients and donors after allogeneic stem cell transplantation. One entry per CDR3 protein results from TCRdb running MiXCR on the RT-PCR reads. The repertoire holds roughly 190,000 distinct CDR3 sequences, with approximately 41% as singletons. The sample was blood, either unsorted or a sorted T cell fraction (not recorded which). These receptors were collected from a human donor who was either an allogeneic HSCT recipient or a stem cell or donor lymphocyte infusion donor (not recorded which). It is not recorded whose cells these are; they may come from a transplant donor. Both conserved end residues are part of each CDR3. D genes are given only for firm matches. Not all rows give a size; the values are once, few, many and, for expanded clones, a class.

V gene: TRBV6-2/TRBV6-3; J gene: TRBJ2-7; clone size: NA; D gene: NA; CDR3 protein: CASSRDLSRYEQYF; CDR3 DNA: TGTGCCAGCAGCCGCGACCTCAGCAGATACGAGCAGTACTTC
V gene: TRBV3-1; J gene: TRBJ2-2; clone size: once; D gene: NA; CDR3 protein: CASSQGFGGPNTGELFF; CDR3 DNA: TGTGCCAGCAGCCAAGGATTCGGGGGGCCGAACACCGGGGAGCTGTTTTTT
V gene: TRBV7-9; J gene: TRBJ1-1; clone size: NA; D gene: NA; CDR3 protein: CASSVDLGTEAFF; CDR3 DNA: TGTGCCAGCAGCGTCGATCTGGGGACTGAAGCTTTCTTT
V gene: TRBV5-5; J gene: TRBJ1-1; clone size: NA; D gene: TRBD1; CDR3 protein: CASSLGAGQGVFPIMNTEAFF; CDR3 DNA: TGTGCCAGCAGCTTGGGTGCGGGACAGGGGGTTTTCCCCATCATGAACACTGAAGCTTTCTTT
V gene: TRBV30; J gene: TRBJ1-2; clone size: NA; D gene: NA; CDR3 protein: CAWRTDYGYTF; CDR3 DNA: TGTGCCTGGAGGACAGACTATGGCTACACCTTC
V gene: TRBV7-2; J gene: TRBJ1-2; clone size: NA; D gene: NA; CDR3 protein: CASSLDNRANYGYTF; CDR3 DNA: TGTGCCAGCAGCTTAGATAACAGAGCTAACTATGGCTACACCTTC
V gene: TRBV6-2/TRBV6-3; J gene: TRBJ2-3; clone size: NA; D gene: NA; CDR3 protein: CASSYPYSDTQYF; CDR3 DNA: TGTGCCAGCAGTTACCCGTACTCCGATACGCAGTATTTT
V gene: TRBV12-3/TRBV12-4; J gene: TRBJ2-1; clone size: NA; D gene: NA; CDR3 protein: CASSSSGRNSNEQFF; CDR3 DNA: TGTGCCAGCAGTTCTTCCGGGAGAAACAGTAATGAGCAGTTCTTC
V gene: TRBV25-1; J gene: TRBJ1-2; clone size: NA; D gene: NA; CDR3 protein: CASSDTYWGNYGYTF; CDR3 DNA: TGTGCCAGCAGTGACACCTATTGGGGGAACTATGGCTACACCTTC
V gene: TRBV2; J gene: TRBJ2-2; clone size: NA; D gene: NA; CDR3 protein: CASSEWGAGELFF; CDR3 DNA: TGTGCCAGCAGTGAATGGGGGGCCGGGGAGCTGTTTTTT
V gene: TRBV29-1; J gene: TRBJ1-3; clone size: few; D gene: TRBD1; CDR3 protein: CSVPGQGAAGNTIYF; CDR3 DNA: TGCAGCGTACCGGGACAGGGGGCTGCTGGAAACACCATATATTTT
V gene: TRBV7-9; J gene: TRBJ2-1; clone size: few; D gene: NA; CDR3 protein: CASSLAQGVPDEQFF; CDR3 DNA: TGTGCCAGCAGCTTAGCGCAAGGAGTCCCAGATGAGCAGTTCTTC
V gene: TRBV5-6; J gene: TRBJ1-3; clone size: NA; D gene: NA; CDR3 protein: CASSFRGPGGNTIYF; CDR3 DNA: TGTGCCAGCAGTTTCCGGGGTCCGGGGGGAAACACCATATATTTT
V gene: TRBV6-2/TRBV6-3; J gene: TRBJ1-1; clone size: NA; D gene: NA; CDR3 protein: CASNYNPDGTEAFF; CDR3 DNA: TGTGCCAGCAACTATAATCCGGACGGCACTGAAGCTTTCTTT
V gene: TRBV6-6; J gene: TRBJ1-5; clone size: few; D gene: TRBD1; CDR3 protein: CASSYPSTGTVRNQPQHF; CDR3 DNA: TGTGCCAGCAGTTACCCTTCGACAGGGACCGTCCGCAATCAGCCCCAGCATTTT
V gene: TRBV4-3; J gene: TRBJ2-1; clone size: few; D gene: NA; CDR3 protein: CASSQEEAGIYNEQFF; CDR3 DNA: TGCGCCAGCAGCCAAGAAGAGGCCGGGATTTACAATGAGCAGTTCTTC
V gene: TRBV20-1; J gene: TRBJ2-7; clone size: NA; D gene: NA; CDR3 protein: CSARDLGARHGREQYF; CDR3 DNA: TGCAGTGCTAGAGATCTCGGGGCTAGACATGGTCGCGAGCAGTACTTC
V gene: TRBV12-3/TRBV12-4; J gene: TRBJ2-3; clone size: once; D gene: NA; CDR3 protein: CASSLSSRAPDTQYF; CDR3 DNA: TGTGCCAGCAGTTTGAGTAGTCGGGCCCCAGATACGCAGTATTTT
V gene: TRBV7-9; J gene: TRBJ2-1; clone size: NA; D gene: TRBD2; CDR3 protein: CASRPSGRANESSYNEQFF; CDR3 DNA: TGTGCCAGCAGGCCTAGCGGGAGGGCCAACGAAAGCTCCTACAATGAGCAGTTCTTC
V gene: TRBV28; J gene: TRBJ2-3; clone size: NA; D gene: NA; CDR3 protein: CASTLLGGSPTDTQYF; CDR3 DNA: TGTGCCAGCACCCTACTAGGGGGAAGTCCGACAGATACGCAGTATTTT
V gene: TRBV6-6; J gene: TRBJ2-5; clone size: NA; D gene: NA; CDR3 protein: CASSPTQGVETQYF; CDR3 DNA: TGTGCCAGCAGTCCAACCCAGGGTGTAGAGACCCAGTACTTC
V gene: TRBV4-3; J gene: TRBJ2-7; clone size: once; D gene: TRBD2; CDR3 protein: CASSPYLGGGEGASLPYEQYF; CDR3 DNA: TGCGCCAGCAGCCCCTACCTGGGCGGGGGTGAAGGGGCTTCACTTCCCTACGAGCAGTACTTC
V gene: TRBV7-8; J gene: TRBJ2-1; clone size: NA; D gene: NA; CDR3 protein: CASSSPSYNEQFF; CDR3 DNA: TGTGCCAGCAGCTCGCCCTCTTACAATGAGCAGTTCTTC
V gene: TRBV6-2/TRBV6-3; J gene: TRBJ2-1; clone size: NA; D gene: NA; CDR3 protein: CASSNRGSYNEQFF; CDR3 DNA: TGTGCCAGCAGTAACCGGGGCTCCTACAATGAGCAGTTCTTC
V gene: TRBV30; J gene: TRBJ2-3; clone size: NA; D gene: NA; CDR3 protein: CAWTNPGQGQGTQYF; CDR3 DNA: TGTGCCTGGACCAACCCCGGGCAGGGGCAGGGTACGCAGTATTTT
V gene: TRBV5-6; J gene: TRBJ1-1; clone size: NA; D gene: NA; CDR3 protein: CASSLSIRQMNTEAFF; CDR3 DNA: TGTGCCAGCAGCTTGAGCATAAGACAGATGAACACTGAAGCTTTCTTT
V gene: TRBV5-1; J gene: TRBJ2-1; clone size: NA; D gene: NA; CDR3 protein: CASSLSGGGSYNEQFF; CDR3 DNA: TGCGCCAGCAGCTTGTCGGGGGGCGGTTCCTACAATGAGCAGTTCTTC
V gene: TRBV3-1; J gene: TRBJ1-1; clone size: few; D gene: NA; CDR3 protein: CASSQPQGRATEAFF; CDR3 DNA: TGTGCCAGCAGCCAACCGCAGGGCAGGGCCACTGAAGCTTTCTTT
V gene: TRBV29-1; J gene: TRBJ2-1; clone size: NA; D gene: TRBD1; CDR3 protein: CSVEVPGQGANEQFF; CDR3 DNA: TGCAGCGTTGAAGTGCCCGGACAGGGGGCAAACGAGCAGTTCTTC
V gene: TRBV12-3/TRBV12-4; J gene: TRBJ1-4; clone size: few; D gene: TRBD1; CDR3 protein: CASSTGTVPTNEKLFF; CDR3 DNA: TGTGCCAGCAGCACCGGGACAGTACCGACTAATGAAAAACTGTTTTTT
V gene: TRBV5-1; J gene: TRBJ2-4; clone size: few; D gene: TRBD1; CDR3 protein: CASSLLGTENIQYF; CDR3 DNA: TGCGCCAGCAGCTTGTTAGGGACAGAAAACATTCAGTACTTC
V gene: TRBV19; J gene: TRBJ1-3; clone size: few; D gene: NA; CDR3 protein: CASSTLNGNTIYF; CDR3 DNA: TGTGCCAGTAGTACCCTTAACGGAAACACCATATATTTT
V gene: TRBV7-2; J gene: TRBJ1-1; clone size: NA; D gene: NA; CDR3 protein: CASSLSPWQLTEAFF; CDR3 DNA: TGTGCCAGCAGCTTAAGTCCCTGGCAGCTGACTGAAGCTTTCTTT
V gene: TRBV11-1; J gene: TRBJ1-1; clone size: few; D gene: TRBD1; CDR3 protein: CASSAGTGFEEAFF; CDR3 DNA: TGTGCCAGCAGCGCCGGGACAGGGTTTGAAGAAGCTTTCTTT
V gene: TRBV6-2/TRBV6-3; J gene: TRBJ2-1; clone size: NA; D gene: TRBD2; CDR3 protein: CASSFLAGGNNEQFF; CDR3 DNA: TGTGCCAGCAGTTTTCTAGCGGGAGGGAACAATGAGCAGTTCTTC
V gene: TRBV3-1; J gene: TRBJ1-2; clone size: few; D gene: NA; CDR3 protein: CASSPQRTASNYGYTF; CDR3 DNA: TGTGCCAGCAGCCCCCAACGGACTGCATCCAACTATGGCTACACCTTC
V gene: TRBV6-6; J gene: TRBJ2-7; clone size: NA; D gene: TRBD2; CDR3 protein: CASSYPEREGGEQYF; CDR3 DNA: TGTGCCAGCAGTTACCCTGAGCGGGAGGGCGGCGAGCAGTACTTC
V gene: TRBV11-2; J gene: TRBJ1-1; clone size: NA; D gene: NA; CDR3 protein: CASSWGGGTEAFF; CDR3 DNA: TGTGCCAGCAGCTGGGGTGGGGGCACTGAAGCTTTCTTT
V gene: TRBV28; J gene: TRBJ2-6; clone size: few; D gene: NA; CDR3 protein: CASSLMPLSGANVLTF; CDR3 DNA: TGTGCCAGCAGTTTAATGCCTCTCTCTGGGGCCAACGTCCTGACTTTC
V gene: TRBV30; J gene: TRBJ1-1; clone size: NA; D gene: TRBD1; CDR3 protein: CAWETGIGMNTEAFF; CDR3 DNA: TGTGCCTGGGAGACAGGGATAGGAATGAACACTGAAGCTTTCTTT